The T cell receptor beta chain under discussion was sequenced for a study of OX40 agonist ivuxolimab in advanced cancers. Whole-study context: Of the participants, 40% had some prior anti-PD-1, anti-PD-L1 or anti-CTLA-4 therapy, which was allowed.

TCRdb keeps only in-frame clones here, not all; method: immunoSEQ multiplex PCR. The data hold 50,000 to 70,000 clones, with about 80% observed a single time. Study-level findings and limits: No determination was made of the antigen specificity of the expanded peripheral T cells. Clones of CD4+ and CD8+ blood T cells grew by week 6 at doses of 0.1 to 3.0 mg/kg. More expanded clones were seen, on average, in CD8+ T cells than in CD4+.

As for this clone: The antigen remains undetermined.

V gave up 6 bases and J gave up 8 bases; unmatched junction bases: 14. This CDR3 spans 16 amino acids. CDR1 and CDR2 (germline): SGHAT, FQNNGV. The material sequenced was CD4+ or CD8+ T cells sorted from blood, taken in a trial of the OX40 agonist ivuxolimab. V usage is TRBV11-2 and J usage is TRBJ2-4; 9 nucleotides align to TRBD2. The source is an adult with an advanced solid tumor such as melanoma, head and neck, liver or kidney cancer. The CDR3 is CASRAVSGGPRDIQYF. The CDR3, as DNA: TGTGCCAGCAGAGCGGTTAGCGGGGGCCCCAGGGACATTCAGTACTTC.